The 30 T cell receptor beta chains listed next were all sequenced from one sample in a study of blood T cell repertoires in COVID-19. Sequencing used immunoSEQ multiplex PCR; TCRdb keeps in-frame clones, though not all of them. The sample has about 200,000 clones, about nine tenths seen once. The source material was peripheral blood. The receptors derive from a middle-aged woman with acute or convalescent COVID-19.

The rearrangement links TRBV10-2 to TRBJ1-2, with TRBD1 matching 7 bases. Trimming at V came to 3 bases and at J to 8 bases, leaving 15 bases not matched to a gene. CDR1 and CDR2 from the germline V gene are WSHSY and SAAADI. CDR3 length: 16 residues. CDR3 residues: CASSDGTAGYMRGYTF. CDR3 in DNA: TGCGCCAGCAGTGATGGGACAGCAGGTTACATGCGAGGCTACACCTTC.

This chain connects TRBV27 to TRBJ1-1; possibly TRBD1 for D (5 bases). Germline V gene sequence: CDR1 MNHEY, CDR2 SMNVEV (reference sequence). V lost 4 bases and J lost 4, with 13 bases in between. CDR3 length: 14 amino acids. The CDR3 here is CASSSGGGITEAFF. The CDR3 DNA sequence: TGTGCCAGCAGTTCGGGGGGAGGGATCACTGAAGCTTTCTTT.

The gene calls are TRBV4-1 and TRBJ1-2; TRBD1 is a possible D gene (6 bases). CDR3 length equals 16 residues. Germline V gene data show CDR1 as MGHRA and CDR2 as YSYEKL. Trimming removed 0 bases from V and 4 bases from J, with 15 bases in between. CDR3 amino acids: CASSQDRAGAGYGYTF. CDR3 nucleotide sequence: TGCGCCAGCAGCCAAGATCGGGCAGGGGCGGGCTATGGCTACACCTTC.

The chain recombines TRBV6-5 with TRBJ2-7; maybe TRBD2 (6 bases). The CDR3 is made up of 14 amino acids. Germline V lookup: CDR1 MNHEY, CDR2 SVGAGI. V dropped 7 bases and J dropped 2 bases, with 15 bases sitting between them. CDR3 residues: CASITAGSTYEQYV. DNA for the CDR3: TGTGCCAGCATTACAGCCGGGAGCACCTACGAGCAGTACGTC.

The V call is TRBV28, the J call TRBJ1-1; 12 bases are shared with TRBD1. The CDR3 consists of 17 residues. Germline trimming cut 5 bases from V and 4 bases from J; bases unmatched to any gene: 11. Germline lookup yields CDR1 MDHEN and CDR2 SYDVKM. The CDR3 region has the DNA TGTGCCAGCAGTCCAACAGGGACAGGGGGCTACGGCACTGAAGCTTTCTTT. Its protein product is CASSPTGTGGYGTEAFF.

The chain joins TRBV11-2 to TRBJ1-1; D is ambiguous. Germline CDR1 and CDR2: SGHAT and FQNNGV. The CDR3 consists of 12 residues. V was pared by 3 bases and J by 6 bases, with 8 bases between. CDR3 bases: TGTGCCAGCAGCTTTGAACTCGCTGAAGCTTTCTTT. It codes for CASSFELAEAFF.

The V and J genes are TRBV7-7 and TRBJ2-6, with 7 bases identical to TRBD1. V lost 5 bases and J lost 2; bases outside the gene matches: 6. The germline V gene encodes CDR1 SSHAT and CDR2 FNYEAQ (reference sequence). CDR3 length: 16 residues. CDR3 bases: TGTGCCAGCAGCCCGAACAGGGGTGCTGGGGCCAACGTCCTGACTTTC. This translates into CASSPNRGAGANVLTF.

The rearrangement uses TRBV7-9 and TRBJ2-2; 8 bases match TRBD1. Per germline, CDR1 SEHNR and CDR2 FQNEAQ (reference sequence). There are 14 residues in the CDR3. J was trimmed by 6 bases and V by 4 bases; bases with no gene match: 4. The CDR3 sequence: CASSSGQAPGELFF. The CDR3 DNA follows: TGTGCCAGCAGCTCGGGACAGGCGCCCGGGGAGCTGTTTTTT.

The chain couples TRBV24-1 to TRBJ1-2; 12 bases agree with TRBD1. Germline assignment: CDR1 KGHDR and CDR2 SFDVKD. The CDR3 is made up of 17 amino acids. The trim removed 0 bases at V and 8 bases at J, leaving 9 bases unmatched. The CDR3 spells CATSDLKGTGGVQGYTF. The CDR3, as DNA: TGTGCCACCAGTGATTTGAAAGGGACAGGGGGCGTGCAGGGCTACACCTTC.

The chain's CDR3 is CASSPGTGPRTGELFF. CDR3 sequence (DNA): TGTGCCAGCTCACCTGGGACAGGGCCGCGCACCGGGGAGCTGTTTTTT. This rearrangement joins TRBV18 to TRBJ2-2; 9 nucleotides line up with TRBD1. Germline V gene sequence: CDR1 KGHSH, CDR2 LQKENI. The V and J ends lost 3 bases and 4 bases, in that order; junction bases with no gene match: 6. The CDR3 has 16 residues.

The V call is TRBV3-1 (or the pseudogene TRBV3-2), the J call TRBJ2-5; a weak D match, TRBD2 (7 bases). Between the trimmed V and J ends, which lost 2 bases and 4 bases, there was a span of 14 bases. The CDR3 length is 15 residues. Germline V gene sequence: CDR1 LGHDT, CDR2 YNNKEL (reference sequence). The CDR3 spells CASSQTAGAPETQYF. The CDR3 DNA reads TGTGCCAGCAGCCAAACCGCGGGGGCCCCAGAGACCCAGTACTTC.

This rearrangement joins TRBV28 to TRBJ2-7; the match to TRBD1 covers 8 bases. Trimming at V came to 4 bases and at J to 2 bases, leaving 7 bases not matched to a gene. Germline assignment: CDR1 MDHEN and CDR2 SYDVKM. CDR3 length: 15 amino acids. CDR3 residues: CASSSAGQGAYEQYV. The CDR3, as DNA: TGTGCCAGCAGTTCCGCAGGACAGGGAGCCTACGAGCAGTACGTC.

The chain couples TRBV30 to TRBJ1-1, with TRBD1 as a possible D gene (6 bases). V was cut by 6 bases and J by 4 bases, with 15 bases left in between. Germline V gene data show CDR1 as GTSNPN and CDR2 as SVGIG (reference sequence). This CDR3 comprises 13 residues. CDR3 in DNA: TGTGCCTGCGGGTCCGGGGGGCGCACTGAAGCTTTCTTT. Its protein product is CACGSGGRTEAFF.

The J gene is TRBJ1-5, the V gene TRBV3-1 (or the pseudogene TRBV3-2); D may be TRBD1 (5 bases). The CDR3 length is 16 residues. CDR1 LGHDT and CDR2 YNNKEL come from the germline V gene (reference sequence). V shed 0 bases and J shed 6 bases, with 15 bases lying between them. The CDR3 loop reads CASSQDLAGFGQPQHF. The CDR3, as DNA: TGTGCCAGCAGCCAAGATTTGGCAGGGTTCGGTCAGCCCCAGCATTTT.

The CDR3 loop reads CATSDFGRTGGFMNTEAFF. CDR3 bases: TGTGCCACCAGTGATTTTGGTAGGACAGGGGGCTTTATGAACACTGAAGCTTTCTTT. This chain uses TRBV24-1 with TRBJ1-1, with 11 bases aligning to TRBD1. Germline assignment: CDR1 KGHDR and CDR2 SFDVKD. The length of the CDR3 is 19 residues. The J segment lost 0 bases and the V segment lost 1 base, leaving 9 bases of the junction unmatched.

The chain uses TRBV5-1 and TRBJ2-1; 9 bases match TRBD2. The CDR3 sequence is 18 residues long. Trimming at V came to 3 bases and at J to 6 bases, leaving 16 bases not matched to a gene. Germline values: CDR1 SGHRS, CDR2 YFSETQ. The CDR3 nucleotides are TGCGCCAGCAGCTCGGCCCTAGCGGGGTCCGGCCGCTCCAATGAGCAGTTCTTC. This codes for CASSSALAGSGRSNEQFF. The full variable domain, rest sourced from reference TRBV5-1 and TRBJ2-1, is KAGVTQTPRYLIKTRGQQVTLSCSPISGHRSVSWYQQTPGQGLQFLFEYFSETQRNKGNFPGRFSGRQFSNSRSEMNVSTLELGDSALYLCASSSALAGSGRSNEQFFGPGTRLTVL.

This sequence joins TRBV4-2 and TRBJ2-4; 8 positions agree with TRBD2. Germline CDR1 is LGHNA and CDR2 is YNFKEQ. V shed 0 bases and J 7 bases; nucleotides not matched to a gene: 17. The CDR3 runs to 19 residues. CDR3 sequence: CASSQDSSARGGKENIQYF. For the CDR3, the DNA is TGTGCCAGCAGCCAAGATTCGTCTGCCCGGGGGGGCAAGGAGAACATTCAGTACTTC.

The rearrangement links TRBV6-6 to TRBJ2-3; D may be TRBD1 (6 bases). The germline CDR1 and CDR2 sequences are MNHNY and SVGAGI (reference sequence). The V gene lost 5 bases and the J gene lost 1 base, with 22 bases spanning the gap. The CDR3 is 18 amino acids. This CDR3 reads CASSPRDTRMGGTDTQYF. CDR3 DNA sequence: TGTGCCAGCAGTCCCAGGGACACTCGAATGGGGGGCACAGATACGCAGTATTTT.

The CDR3 protein is CASSVNTGANYGYTF. DNA of the CDR3: TGTGCCAGCAGCGTCAATACAGGGGCTAACTATGGCTACACCTTC. This rearrangement joins TRBV7-6 to TRBJ1-2; TRBD1 matches 7 bases. The germline V gene encodes CDR1 SGHVS and CDR2 FNYEAQ. V lost 5 bases and J lost 0; bases outside the gene matches: 6. This CDR3 has 15 residues.

This chain uses TRBV7-2 with TRBJ2-7, with D perhaps matching TRBD2 (6 bases). The V gene's germline CDR1 is SGHTA and CDR2 FQGNSA. V was trimmed by 5 bases and J by 4 bases, leaving 15 bases between them. CDR3 length: 14 residues. CDR3 in DNA: TGTGCCAGCAGCCTCGACGGGGGACCATACGAGCAGTACGTC. Its protein product is CASSLDGGPYEQYV.

This clone was observed a single time. The rearrangement joins TRBV18 to TRBJ2-5; 11 positions match TRBD2. Trimming removed 6 bases from V and 5 bases from J; junction bases left unmatched: 11. The CDR3 has 16 residues. CDR1 is KGHSH and CDR2 is LQKENI in the germline V gene. The CDR3 is CASSPDLAGGLETQYF. The DNA of the CDR3 is TGTGCCAGCTCCCCGGATCTAGCGGGGGGCCTGGAGACCCAGTACTTC.

The chain joins TRBV19 to TRBJ1-5, with 10 bases lining up with TRBD1. Trimming at V came to 3 bases and at J to 7 bases, leaving 9 bases not matched to a gene. Germline V gene data show CDR1 as LNHDA and CDR2 as SQIVND (reference sequence). The CDR3 has 16 residues. The DNA of the CDR3 is TGTGCCAGTAGTATGGGTCCGGGACAGGGGTTGCAGCCCCAGCATTTT. This encodes CASSMGPGQGLQPQHF.

The V and J genes are TRBV2 and TRBJ2-5; possibly TRBD1 for D (5 bases). Trimming took off 6 bases at V and 0 bases at J, with 11 bases between the two ends. Germline V CDR1 and CDR2: SNHLY, FYNNEI. CDR3 size: 14 residues. CDR3 residues: CASSSWGYQETQYF. The CDR3 nucleotides are TGTGCCAGCAGCTCATGGGGCTACCAAGAGACCCAGTACTTC.

The J gene is TRBJ2-5, the V gene TRBV9, with D possibly matching TRBD2 (5 bases). The V gene lost 4 bases and the J gene lost 4 bases, with 20 bases spanning the gap. The germline V gene encodes CDR1 SGDLS and CDR2 YYNGEE. This CDR3 is 16 amino acids long. The CDR3 sequence: CASSPRTGMKGETQYF. CDR3 bases: TGTGCCAGCAGCCCCCGTACGGGGATGAAGGGAGAGACCCAGTACTTC.

This clone occurred a few times. The chain employs TRBV6-6 and TRBJ2-7; 10 bases fit TRBD2. Germline V CDR1 and CDR2: MNHNY, SVGAGI (reference sequence). After removal of 6 bases from V and 4 bases from J, the junction contained 12 bases not matched to a gene. This CDR3 comprises 16 residues. This CDR3 reads CASRLTSGAHGYEQYV. Here the CDR3 DNA reads TGTGCCAGCAGACTTACTAGCGGGGCTCATGGATACGAGCAGTACGTC.

CDR3 in amino acids: CASSLVGGISTDTQYF. CDR3 DNA sequence: TGCGCCAGCAGCTTGGTAGGGGGCATCAGCACAGATACGCAGTATTTT. The rearrangement joins TRBV5-1 to TRBJ2-3; TRBD1 aligns across 7 bases. Per the germline V gene, CDR1 is SGHRS and CDR2 is YFSETQ. With V trimmed by 0 bases and J by 0 bases, 4 bases remained unmatched. The CDR3 is 16 amino acids.

The V call is TRBV19, the J call TRBJ2-2; D is ambiguous. The CDR3 runs 13 residues. The V gene's germline CDR1 is LNHDA and CDR2 SQIVND (reference sequence). V was clipped by 7 bases and J by 0 bases, with 6 bases between them. CDR3 sequence: CASKRANTGELFF. DNA of the CDR3: TGTGCCAGTAAAAGAGCGAACACCGGGGAGCTGTTTTTT.

The J gene is TRBJ2-3, the V gene TRBV5-1; D uncertain. The germline V gene has CDR1 SGHRS and CDR2 YFSETQ. Trimming removed 1 base at V and 2 bases at J, with 2 bases between. The CDR3 covers 12 residues. The CDR3 DNA reads TGCGCCAGCAGCTTGTACACAGATACGCAGTATTTT. This translates into CASSLYTDTQYF.

The J gene is TRBJ2-1, the V gene TRBV10-3; 10 bases fit TRBD1. The trim removed 6 bases at V and 3 bases at J, leaving 2 bases unmatched. This CDR3 has 14 residues. CDR1 and CDR2 from the germline V gene are ENHRY and SYGVKD. CDR3 in DNA: TGTGCCATCAGAGGACAGGGGGGCTACAATGAGCAGTTCTTC. It specifies CAIRGQGGYNEQFF.

The V and J genes are TRBV4-1 and TRBJ1-1; TRBD1 matches 7 bases. This CDR3 is built from 14 residues. The germline gives CDR1 MGHRA, CDR2 YSYEKL. J lost 4 bases, V lost 4 bases, and 6 bases had no gene match. This chain's CDR3 is CASSLDRVATEAFF. CDR3 bases: TGCGCCAGCAGCCTCGACAGGGTAGCCACTGAAGCTTTCTTT.